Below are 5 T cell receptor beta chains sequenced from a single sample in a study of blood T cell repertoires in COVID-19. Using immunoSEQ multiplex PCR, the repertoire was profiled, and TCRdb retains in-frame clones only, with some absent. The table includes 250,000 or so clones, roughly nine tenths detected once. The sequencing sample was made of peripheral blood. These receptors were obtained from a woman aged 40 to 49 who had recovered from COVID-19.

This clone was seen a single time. The CDR3 DNA is TGTGCCAGCAGCTTGGAGTTGGGAAGGGGCGGCTACACCTTC. Residues: CASSLELGRGGYTF. This chain uses TRBV5-4 with TRBJ1-2; D may be TRBD1 (5 bases). There are 14 residues in the CDR3. Trimming removed 0 bases at V and 8 bases at J, with 14 bases between. Germline V gene data show CDR1 as SGHNT and CDR2 as YYREEE (reference sequence).

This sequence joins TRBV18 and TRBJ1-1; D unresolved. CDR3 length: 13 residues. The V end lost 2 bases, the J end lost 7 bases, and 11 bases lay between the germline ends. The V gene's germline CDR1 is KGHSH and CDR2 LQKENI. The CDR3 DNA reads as TGTGCCAGCTCACCAAGATGGCAGAATGAAGCTTTCTTT. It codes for CASSPRWQNEAFF. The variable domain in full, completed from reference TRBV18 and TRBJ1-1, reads NAGVMQNPRHLVRRRGQEARLRCSPMKGHSHVYWYRQLPEEGLKFMVYLQKENIIDESGMPKERFSAEFPKEGPSILRIQQVVRGDSAAYFCASSPRWQNEAFFGQGTRLTVV.

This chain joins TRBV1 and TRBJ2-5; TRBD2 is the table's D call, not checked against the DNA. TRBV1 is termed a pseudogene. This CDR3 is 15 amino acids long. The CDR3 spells CTSSQGLVGQETQYF. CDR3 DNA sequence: TGCACCAGCAGCCAAGGACTAGTGGGTCAAGAGACCCAGTACTTC.

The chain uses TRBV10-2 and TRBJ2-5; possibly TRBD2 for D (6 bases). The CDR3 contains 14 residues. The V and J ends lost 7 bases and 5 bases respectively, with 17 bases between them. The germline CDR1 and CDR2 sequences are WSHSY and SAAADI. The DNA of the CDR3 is TGCGCCAGCACCTCGGGAGAGGTGGTGGAGACCCAGTACTTC. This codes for CASTSGEVVETQYF.

The CDR3 loop is CASSYSGTNTDTQYF. The DNA for the CDR3 is TGTGCCAGCAGTTACAGCGGGACGAACACAGATACGCAGTATTTT. This rearrangement joins TRBV9 to TRBJ2-3; 7 positions match TRBD2. The CDR3 loop spans 15 amino acids. Germline V gene sequence: CDR1 SGDLS, CDR2 YYNGEE. J lost 2 bases, V lost 5 bases, and 8 bases had no gene match.